The clone carrying this T cell receptor beta chain was picked up one time. This sample stems from a study of blood T cell repertoires in COVID-19. The CDR3 sequence is 19 residues long. V lost 0 bases to trimming and J lost 5 bases; unmatched junction nucleotides: 14. Germline-derived CDR1 and CDR2 are MNHNS and SASEGT. Methods used by the authors: Estimated nucleated cell counts came from reference gene primer amplification. Sequenced by immunoSEQ multiplex PCR; TCRdb stores in-frame clones only, minus some. V and J calls and clone size come straight from that table; D and trimming were deduced from the DNA. This repertoire shows around 23,000 clones, roughly 74% found once; its top ten account for just over 6.5%.

Input material: peripheral blood. The sequence was obtained from a man aged 50 to 60 with COVID-19, enrolled during active disease. V gene TRBV6-1 combines with J gene TRBJ1-4; 8 nucleotides match TRBD1. The CDR3 is CASSEAPPFARQGNEKLFF. CDR3 DNA sequence: TGTGCCAGCAGTGAAGCGCCCCCGTTTGCCAGACAGGGGAATGAAAAACTGTTTTTT.